The 9 T cell receptor beta chains below were found in one sample sequenced in a study of T cells in Graves' hyperthyroidism and ophthalmopathy. Researchers took RNA transcripts and amplified the TCR beta CDR3 regions from them. Using the HTBI primer set, a first-round RT-PCR was run on the TCR CDR3. MiXCR, run by TCRdb on the multiplex PCR reads, gives a single entry per CDR3 protein. The sample lists 450,000 to 550,000 distinct CDR3 sequences, approximately 25% occurring once. The sequenced material came from blood. These receptors originate from a woman younger than 45 with Graves' ophthalmopathy.

The V and J genes are TRBV6-5 and TRBJ1-5; D gene unclear. The CDR3 covers 13 residues. V dropped 4 bases and J dropped 9 bases, with 13 bases sitting between them. Germline-derived CDR1 and CDR2 are MNHEY and SVGAGI. The CDR3 bases are TGTGCCAGCAGTTTGGACCCCTCGGTGCCCCAGCATTTT. This gives the protein CASSLDPSVPQHF.

This CDR3 is CSVELRNTGELFF. The CDR3 DNA is TGCAGCGTTGAGCTTAGGAACACCGGGGAGCTGTTTTTT. The genes are TRBV29-1 and TRBJ2-2; D not resolved. Germline CDR1 is SQVTM and CDR2 is ANQGSEA. The CDR3 spans 13 residues. V lost 3 bases, J lost 1 base, and 6 bases lay in between.

DNA of the CDR3: TGTGCCAGCAGTCCCTCCGGAGGGGGAGCTTTCTTT. Translating it yields CASSPSGGGAFF. This chain uses TRBV6-1 with TRBJ1-1, with D perhaps TRBD1 (6 bases). CDR1 and CDR2 from the germline V gene are MNHNS and SASEGT. V was cut by 5 bases and J by 10 bases, with 14 bases left in between. The CDR3 sequence is 12 residues long.

This clonotype was seen a handful of times. CDR3 nucleotide sequence: TGTGCCAGCTCACCAGTAGAGGGACAGGGTTACGAGCAGTACTTC. Translation gives CASSPVEGQGYEQYF. V and J are TRBV18 and TRBJ2-7; TRBD1 matches at 9 bases. CDR3 length: 15 residues. The V gene end was trimmed by 2 bases and the J gene end by 4 bases; junction bases not matched to a gene: 6. CDR1 and CDR2 (germline): KGHSH, LQKENI. Together with reference TRBV18 and TRBJ2-7, the CDR3 gives the full variable domain: NAGVMQNPRHLVRRRGQEARLRCSPMKGHSHVYWYRQLPEEGLKFMVYLQKENIIDESGMPKERFSAEFPKEGPSILRIQQVVRGDSAAYFCASSPVEGQGYEQYFGPGTRLTVT.

This chain joins TRBV12-3 or TRBV12-4 and TRBJ2-5; the D call may be TRBD1 or TRBD2 (5 bases each). Trimming removed 5 bases from V and 2 bases from J, with 12 bases in between. The CDR3 loop spans 14 amino acids. The CDR3 loop reads CASSPRDHQETQYF. The DNA of the CDR3 is TGTGCCAGCAGTCCCCGGGACCATCAAGAGACCCAGTACTTC.

There are many counts of this clonotype. Here the CDR3 reads CASSLRPGTGPTNYGYTF. The CDR3 nucleotides are TGTGCCAGCAGTCTACGCCCCGGAACGGGACCGACAAACTATGGCTACACCTTC. V is TRBV12-3 or TRBV12-4 and J is TRBJ1-2; possibly TRBD1 for D (5 bases). This CDR3 is built from 18 residues. Trimming removed 5 bases from V and 2 bases from J, with 24 bases in between.

This clonotype was observed many times. The J gene is TRBJ1-2, the V gene TRBV6-5; D may be TRBD1 (5 bases). Between the trimmed V and J ends, which lost 5 bases and 0 bases, there was a span of 16 bases. The CDR3 is made up of 16 amino acids. Germline CDR1 is MNHEY and CDR2 is SVGAGI. The CDR3 coding sequence is TGTGCCAGCAGTCGAGATGACAGCCTATCTAACTATGGCTACACCTTC. Translation: CASSRDDSLSNYGYTF.

This clonotype was seen ten or more times. This chain connects TRBV6-2 or TRBV6-3 to TRBJ1-1; 7 bases are a match to TRBD1. The CDR3 extends over 15 amino acids. The V gene end was trimmed by 4 bases and the J gene end by 9 bases; junction bases not matched to a gene: 14. Germline assignment: CDR1 MNHEY and CDR2 SVGEGT. CDR3 coding DNA: TGTGCCAGCAGTTCACCCGGGACAGCCTTCCACAAAGCTTTCTTT. Translating it yields CASSSPGTAFHKAFF.

The rearrangement links TRBV11-3 to TRBJ2-7; D may correspond to TRBD1 or TRBD2 (5 bases each). The CDR3 consists of 18 residues. Per germline, CDR1 SGHNT and CDR2 YENEEA. Trimming left V 1 base short and J 1 base short, with 20 bases between. The CDR3 DNA is TGTGCCAGCAGCTTAGTTGGGACCGCTTCTACGTTTTCCTACGAGCAGTACTTC. Translating gives CASSLVGTASTFSYEQYF. Variable domain in full (rest from reference TRBV11-3 and TRBJ2-7): EAGVVQSPRYKIIEKKQPVAFWCNPISGHNTLYWYLQNLGQGPELLIRYENEEAVDDSQLPKDRFSAERLKGVDSTLKIQPAELGDSAVYLCASSLVGTASTFSYEQYFGPGTRLTVT.